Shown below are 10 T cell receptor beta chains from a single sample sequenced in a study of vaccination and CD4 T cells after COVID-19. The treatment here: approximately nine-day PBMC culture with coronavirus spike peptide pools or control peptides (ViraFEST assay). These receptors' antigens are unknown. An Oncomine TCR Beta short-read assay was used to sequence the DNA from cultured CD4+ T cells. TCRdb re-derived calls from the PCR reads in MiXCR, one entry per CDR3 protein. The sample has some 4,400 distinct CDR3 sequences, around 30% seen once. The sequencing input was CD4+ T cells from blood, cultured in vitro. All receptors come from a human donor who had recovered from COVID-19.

CDR3 in DNA: TGCAGTGCTAGGCGCGCAACTAATGAAAAACTGTTTTTT. Amino acids: CSARRATNEKLFF. The rearrangement joins TRBV20-1 to TRBJ1-4; D is unresolved. Trimming took 3 bases from V and 0 from J, leaving 5 bases between them. The length of the CDR3 is 13 residues. Germline V lookup: CDR1 DFQATT, CDR2 SNEGSKA (reference sequence).

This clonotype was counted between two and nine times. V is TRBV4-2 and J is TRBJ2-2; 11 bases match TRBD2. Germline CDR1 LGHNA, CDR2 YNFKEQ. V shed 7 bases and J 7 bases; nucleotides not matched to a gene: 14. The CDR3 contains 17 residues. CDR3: CASNTPTSGERGGELFF. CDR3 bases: TGTGCCAGCAACACCCCGACTAGCGGGGAGCGGGGCGGGGAGCTGTTTTTT.

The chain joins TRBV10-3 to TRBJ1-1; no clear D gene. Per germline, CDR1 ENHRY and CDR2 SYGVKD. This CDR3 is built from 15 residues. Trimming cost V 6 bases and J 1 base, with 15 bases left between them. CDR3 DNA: TGTGCCATCAGAAACCGGGAGGGAACGAACACTGAAGCTTTCTTT. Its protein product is CAIRNREGTNTEAFF.

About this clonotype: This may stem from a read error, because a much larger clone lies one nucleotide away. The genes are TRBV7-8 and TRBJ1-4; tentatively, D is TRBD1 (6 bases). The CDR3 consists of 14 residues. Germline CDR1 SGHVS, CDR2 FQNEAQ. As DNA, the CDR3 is TGTACCAGCAGCTTAGGAAGAGGGGGAGAAAAACTGTTTTTT. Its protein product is CTSSLGRGGEKLFF.

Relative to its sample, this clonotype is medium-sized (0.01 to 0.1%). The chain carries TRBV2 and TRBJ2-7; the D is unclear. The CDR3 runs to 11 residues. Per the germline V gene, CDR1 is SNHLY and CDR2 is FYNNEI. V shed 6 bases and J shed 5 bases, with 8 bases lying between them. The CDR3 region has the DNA TGTGCCAGCAGCCCCTACCACGAGCAGTACTTC. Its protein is CASSPYHEQYF.

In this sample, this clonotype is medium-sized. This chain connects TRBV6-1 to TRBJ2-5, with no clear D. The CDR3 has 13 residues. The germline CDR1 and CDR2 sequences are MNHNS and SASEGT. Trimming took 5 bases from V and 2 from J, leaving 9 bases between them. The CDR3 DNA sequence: TGTGCCAGCAGTAAACAGCCACAAGAGACCCAGTACTTC. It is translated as CASSKQPQETQYF.

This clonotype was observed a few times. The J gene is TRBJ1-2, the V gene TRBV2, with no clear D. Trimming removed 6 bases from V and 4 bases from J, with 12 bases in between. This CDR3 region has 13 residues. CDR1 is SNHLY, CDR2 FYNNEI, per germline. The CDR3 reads CASSPDGIYGYTF. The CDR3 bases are TGTGCCAGCAGCCCCGACGGCATCTATGGCTACACCTTC.

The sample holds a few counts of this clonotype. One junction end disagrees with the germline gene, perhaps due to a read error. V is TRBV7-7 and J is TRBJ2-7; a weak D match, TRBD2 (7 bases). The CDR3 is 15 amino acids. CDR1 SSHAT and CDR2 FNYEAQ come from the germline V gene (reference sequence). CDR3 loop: CASSFRGRGTYEQYF. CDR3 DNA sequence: TGTGCTAGCAGCTTTAGGGGGAGGGGGACCTACGAGCAGTACTTC.

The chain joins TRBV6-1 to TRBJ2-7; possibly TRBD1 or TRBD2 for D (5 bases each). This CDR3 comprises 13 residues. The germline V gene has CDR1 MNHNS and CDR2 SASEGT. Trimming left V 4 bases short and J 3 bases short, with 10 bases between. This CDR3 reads CASSVMRGYEQYF. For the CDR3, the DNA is TGTGCCAGCAGTGTTATGAGGGGCTACGAGCAGTACTTC.

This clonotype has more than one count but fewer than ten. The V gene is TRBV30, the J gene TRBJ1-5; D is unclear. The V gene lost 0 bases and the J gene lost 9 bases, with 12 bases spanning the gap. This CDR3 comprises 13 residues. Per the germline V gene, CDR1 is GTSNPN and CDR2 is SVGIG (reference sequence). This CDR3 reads CAWSVQVGTPQHF. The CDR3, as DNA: TGTGCCTGGAGTGTCCAGGTGGGTACGCCCCAGCATTTT.